This entry describes one TCR beta chain. This sample is part of a study of technical replicates of blood from a few donors. Data came from immunoSEQ multiplex PCR; TCRdb stores just in-frame clones and leaves some out. The table records about 73,000 clones, 90% to 95% of them present only once. The CDR3 loop spans 13 amino acids. The V gene lost 0 bases and the J gene lost 3 bases, with 6 bases spanning the gap. In germline, CDR1 is MNHNY, CDR2 SVGAGI (reference sequence). The TCR comes from a human donor in good health. The chain uses TRBV6-6 and TRBJ2-7; D gene uncertain. The sample comprised T cells isolated from PBMCs. CDR3 nucleotide sequence: TGTGCCAGCAGTTACTCGAAGAGCTACGAGCAGTACTTC. Translating it yields CASSYSKSYEQYF.